These 9 T cell receptor beta chains originate from one sample sequenced in a study of cytomegalovirus exposure and HLA in healthy donors. PCR was performed using 60 Vbeta and 13 Jbeta primers. Sequencing was performed with immunoSEQ multiplex PCR; in TCRdb, only in-frame clones are kept and a portion is missing. The sample holds 180,000 or so clones, more than 60% seen once. Sequencing used PBMCs. The source is a woman aged 35 to 49 in good health and CMV-seropositive.

V usage is TRBV7-2 and J usage is TRBJ1-2, with D possibly TRBD1 on 6 matching bases. The germline CDR1 and CDR2 sequences are SGHTA and FQGNSA. This CDR3 has 17 amino acids. With 0 bases removed from V and 0 bases from J, the gap between germline ends came to 14 bases. The DNA for the CDR3 is TGTGCCAGCAGCTTAGCGAGGGGGGGACTATCTAACTATGGCTACACCTTC. Translating it yields CASSLARGGLSNYGYTF.

This clone is a singleton in its sample. The V and J genes are TRBV28 and TRBJ2-7, with 13 bases identical to TRBD2. Losses at the gene ends were 6 bases for V and 5 bases for J; bases not matched to a gene: 4. There are 14 residues in the CDR3. Germline CDR1 is MDHEN and CDR2 is SYDVKM. The CDR3: CASRGTSGTHEQYF. The CDR3 DNA reads TGTGCCAGCAGAGGGACTAGCGGGACCCACGAGCAGTACTTC.

This clone occurred once. The chain has TRBV6-1 and TRBJ2-7, with D uncertain. V shed 7 bases and J shed 4 bases, with 17 bases lying between them. This CDR3 has 14 residues. Germline V gene lookup returns CDR1 MNHNS and CDR2 SASEGT. In DNA form, the CDR3 reads TGTGCCAGCATGGCTAGAGAGACGCGGTACGAGCAGTACTTC. This gives the protein CASMARETRYEQYF.

The chain employs TRBV6-5 and TRBJ2-7, with 7 bases identical to TRBD1. The V and J ends lost 2 bases and 3 bases, in that order; junction bases with no gene match: 7. This CDR3 contains 15 residues. Germline-derived CDR1 and CDR2 are MNHEY and SVGAGI. CDR3 loop: CASSYHGTVGYEQYF. CDR3 nucleotides: TGTGCCAGCAGTTACCACGGGACAGTGGGCTACGAGCAGTACTTC.

This chain joins TRBV2 and TRBJ2-5, with 7 bases that match TRBD2. This CDR3 has 13 amino acids. Germline V gene lookup returns CDR1 SNHLY and CDR2 FYNNEI. Trimming removed 4 bases from V and 7 bases from J; junction bases left unmatched: 6. The CDR3 DNA is TGTGCCAGCAGTGGTGGACTAGAAGGGACCCAGTACTTC. Translation: CASSGGLEGTQYF.

The genes are TRBV5-1 and TRBJ2-1; D is possibly TRBD1 (6 bases). V shed 3 bases and J shed 1 base, with 11 bases lying between them. Germline V gene data show CDR1 as SGHRS and CDR2 as YFSETQ. The CDR3 sequence is 15 residues long. The CDR3 is CASSSSGASYNEQFF. CDR3 in DNA: TGCGCCAGCAGCTCTTCAGGGGCATCCTACAATGAGCAGTTCTTC. The variable domain in full, completed from reference TRBV5-1 and TRBJ2-1, reads KAGVTQTPRYLIKTRGQQVTLSCSPISGHRSVSWYQQTPGQGLQFLFEYFSETQRNKGNFPGRFSGRQFSNSRSEMNVSTLELGDSALYLCASSSSGASYNEQFFGPGTRLTVL.

The chain joins TRBV15 to TRBJ1-1; a weak D match, TRBD1 (6 bases). Germline V gene lookup returns CDR1 LNHNV and CDR2 YYDKDF (reference sequence). V lost 0 bases, J lost 11 bases, and 19 bases lay in between. The CDR3 is 15 residues long. In nucleotides, the CDR3 is TGTGCCACCAGCAGAGATTTTGTCTCTGGGAGGGGGGCTTTCTTT. Translated, it gives CATSRDFVSGRGAFF.

The chain joins TRBV27 to TRBJ2-7; TRBD2 agrees at 9 bases. The ends lost 0 bases at V and 7 bases at J; junction bases unmatched: 10. The CDR3 is made up of 16 amino acids. Per the germline V gene, CDR1 is MNHEY and CDR2 is SMNVEV (reference sequence). The CDR3, as DNA: TGTGCCAGCAGTTTATCGAACGCGGGAGGGCTAAGAGAGCAGTACTTC. Translation: CASSLSNAGGLREQYF.

CDR3 bases: TGTGCCAGTAGTATAGCCAGGGGCGGCGAGCAGTACTTC. It yields the protein CASSIARGGEQYF. The rearrangement uses TRBV19 and TRBJ2-7; D may be TRBD1 (6 bases). The V and J ends lost 1 base and 6 bases respectively, with 10 bases between them. This CDR3 is 13 amino acids long. Germline CDR1 and CDR2: LNHDA and SQIVND (reference sequence). The entire variable domain, with the rest obtained from reference TRBV19 and TRBJ2-7, is as follows: DGGITQSPKYLFRKEGQNVTLSCEQNLNHDAMYWYRQDPGQGLRLIYYSQIVNDFQKGDIAEGYSVSREKKESFPLTVTSAQKNPTAFYLCASSIARGGEQYFGPGTRLTVT.